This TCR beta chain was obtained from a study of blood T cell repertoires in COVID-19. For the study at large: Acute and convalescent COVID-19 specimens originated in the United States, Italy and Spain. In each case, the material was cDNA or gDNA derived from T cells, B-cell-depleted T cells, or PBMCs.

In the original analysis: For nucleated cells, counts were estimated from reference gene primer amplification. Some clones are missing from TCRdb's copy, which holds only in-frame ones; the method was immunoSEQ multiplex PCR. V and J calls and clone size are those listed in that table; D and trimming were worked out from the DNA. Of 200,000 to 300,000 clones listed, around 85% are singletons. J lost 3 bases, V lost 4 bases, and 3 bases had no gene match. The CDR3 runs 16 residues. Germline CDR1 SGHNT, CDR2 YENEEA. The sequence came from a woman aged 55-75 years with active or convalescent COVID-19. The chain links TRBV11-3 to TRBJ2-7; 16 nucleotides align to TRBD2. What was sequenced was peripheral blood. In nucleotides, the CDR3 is TGTGCCAGCAGCTCCGGGACTAGCGGGAGGGTCTACGAGCAGTACTTC. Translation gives CASSSGTSGRVYEQYF.